The next 14 T cell receptor beta chains were all read from a single sample in a study of response to subunit inactivated influenza vaccine. TCRdb analysed the RT-PCR reads with MiXCR anew, one entry per CDR3 protein. The sample lists hundreds of thousands of distinct CDR3 sequences, roughly 25% occurring once. The sample here was CD4+ T cells sorted from PBMCs, taken more than 4 days after vaccination. The source is a man in his fifties or sixties who received an inactivated influenza vaccine.

A few counts support this clonotype. The chain carries TRBV20-1 and TRBJ2-7; 9 bases are shared with TRBD2. Trimming cost V 1 base and J 0 bases; bases outside gene matches: 4. This CDR3 region has 15 residues. Germline CDR1 DFQATT, CDR2 SNEGSKA (reference sequence). CDR3 residues: CSARGLAASSYEQYF. The CDR3 bases are TGCAGTGCTAGAGGACTAGCGGCGAGCTCCTACGAGCAGTACTTC.

The table lists this clonotype with a few counts. The V gene is TRBV28, the J gene TRBJ2-3; 11 bases map to TRBD2. Germline CDR1 is MDHEN and CDR2 is SYDVKM. CDR3 length: 17 residues. J gave up 6 bases and V 4 bases, and 12 bases lay outside the gene matches. CDR3 in DNA: TGTGCCAGCAGTTATTCTAGCGGGAGGAGTTTGTTGGATACGCAGTATTTT. The encoded protein is CASSYSSGRSLLDTQYF.

This clonotype was counted at least ten times. The junction and the germline gene differ at one end; a read error may be behind it. V and J are TRBV5-1 and TRBJ2-3; 7 positions match TRBD1. The CDR3 runs to 13 residues. Germline V gene data show CDR1 as SGHRS and CDR2 as YFSETQ. Written as DNA, the CDR3 is TGTGCCAGCAGCTTGGGACAGACAGATACGCAGTATTTT. It yields the protein CASSLGQTDTQYF.

This clonotype was counted a single time. This chain uses TRBV20-1 with TRBJ2-1; 8 nucleotides line up with TRBD2. Trimming took 4 bases from V and 2 from J; bases not matched to a gene: 7. Per the germline V gene, CDR1 is DFQATT and CDR2 is SNEGSKA (reference sequence). The CDR3 runs to 15 residues. The DNA for the CDR3 is TGCAGTGCTACCCGGGGTAGCGGGACCTACAATGAGCAGTTCTTC. Amino acids: CSATRGSGTYNEQFF.

The J gene is TRBJ1-1, the V gene TRBV29-1; 8 nucleotides match TRBD1. CDR1 SQVTM and CDR2 ANQGSEA come from the germline V gene. V gave up 5 bases and J gave up 9 bases; unmatched junction bases: 8. This CDR3 is built from 12 residues. The CDR3 protein is CSVLKTGEQAFF. DNA of the CDR3: TGCAGCGTTCTAAAGACAGGGGAACAAGCTTTCTTT.

This clonotype was detected only a few times. One junction end disagrees with the germline gene, perhaps due to a read error. V and J are TRBV20-1 and TRBJ2-1; 12 nucleotides line up with TRBD2. Germline assignment: CDR1 DFQATT and CDR2 SNEGSKA (reference sequence). The CDR3 is 13 residues long. CDR3 nucleotide sequence: TGCAGTGCTCCGGTTGGGCTAGCGGGAGGGCCAGTCTTC. Residues: CSAPVGLAGGPVF.

The gene calls are TRBV19 and TRBJ2-3; no clear D gene. The V end was cut by 4 bases, the J end by 5 bases, with 7 bases between. The CDR3 consists of 12 residues. Germline V gene lookup returns CDR1 LNHDA and CDR2 SQIVND (reference sequence). DNA of the CDR3: TGTGCCAGTAGTACCATGGGAGATACGCAGTATTTT. The encoded protein is CASSTMGDTQYF. The full variable domain, rest sourced from reference TRBV19 and TRBJ2-3, is DGGITQSPKYLFRKEGQNVTLSCEQNLNHDAMYWYRQDPGQGLRLIYYSQIVNDFQKGDIAEGYSVSREKKESFPLTVTSAQKNPTAFYLCASSTMGDTQYFGPGTRLTVL.

DNA for the CDR3: TGCAGTGCTAGCCCCCCAGGGGGCGAGCAGTACTTC. This encodes CSASPPGGEQYF. J is TRBJ2-7 and V is TRBV20-1, with 7 bases lining up with TRBD1. The V gene end was trimmed by 3 bases and the J gene end by 6 bases; junction bases not matched to a gene: 5. The CDR3 runs 12 residues. Germline assignment: CDR1 DFQATT and CDR2 SNEGSKA (reference sequence).

The chain has TRBV20-1 and TRBJ2-2; D gene unclear. Germline V lookup: CDR1 DFQATT, CDR2 SNEGSKA (reference sequence). V was shortened by 2 bases and J by 0 bases, with 16 bases between the two germline ends. The CDR3 has 17 amino acids. This CDR3 is CSARSLQPSANTGELFF. The CDR3 nucleotides read TGCAGTGCTAGATCGCTGCAGCCAAGCGCGAACACCGGGGAGCTGTTTTTT.

This chain connects TRBV15 to TRBJ1-2; 10 bases are a match to TRBD1. J lost 4 bases, V lost 0 bases, and 14 bases had no gene match. The CDR3 loop spans 19 amino acids. Germline CDR1 is LNHNV and CDR2 is YYDKDF (reference sequence). CDR3 bases: TGTGCCACCAGCAGAGATGGAGGAAGGACAGGGGGTGGACGCTATGGCTACACCTTC. Amino acid sequence: CATSRDGGRTGGGRYGYTF. Complete variable domain (other parts from reference TRBV15 and TRBJ1-2): DAMVIQNPRYQVTQFGKPVTLSCSQTLNHNVMYWYQQKSSQAPKLLFHYYDKDFNNEADTPDNFQSRRPNTSFCFLDIRSPGLGDTAMYLCATSRDGGRTGGGRYGYTFGSGTRLTVV.

This clonotype was seen at least ten times. In DNA form, the CDR3 reads TGCAGTGCTAGAGGAGAGTCAGATACGCAGTATTTT. This translates into CSARGESDTQYF. The chain couples TRBV20-1 to TRBJ2-3; D is uncertain. This CDR3 contains 12 residues. V was cut by 1 base and J by 4 bases, with 6 bases left in between. Germline CDR1 DFQATT, CDR2 SNEGSKA (reference sequence).

The V call is TRBV18, the J call TRBJ1-2, with D possibly TRBD1 on 6 matching bases. Germline V gives CDR1 KGHSH, CDR2 LQKENI. Trimming stripped 2 bases from V and 4 bases from J, with 14 bases between. The CDR3 consists of 15 residues. In DNA form, the CDR3 reads TGTGCCAGCTCACCAGAGGCGGGGGGCTTCTATGGCTACACCTTC. This codes for CASSPEAGGFYGYTF. The full variable domain, its missing parts supplied by reference TRBV18 and TRBJ1-2, is NAGVMQNPRHLVRRRGQEARLRCSPMKGHSHVYWYRQLPEEGLKFMVYLQKENIIDESGMPKERFSAEFPKEGPSILRIQQVVRGDSAAYFCASSPEAGGFYGYTFGSGTRLTVV.

This clonotype was detected many times. The gene calls are TRBV20-1 and TRBJ1-6; D remains unclear. CDR3 size: 14 residues. CDR1 is DFQATT and CDR2 is SNEGSKA in the germline V gene (reference sequence). V was clipped by 0 bases and J by 7 bases, with 10 bases between them. The CDR3 sequence is CSARDRTFNSPLHF. CDR3 in DNA: TGCAGTGCTAGAGATCGGACGTTCAATTCACCCCTCCACTTT.

This clonotype came up a few times. The CDR3 protein is CASSENRVRAVKYF. The DNA for the CDR3 is TGTGCCAGCAGTGAAAACAGGGTCCGGGCGGTGAAGTACTTC. This rearrangement joins TRBV6-1 to TRBJ2-7, with TRBD1 as a possible D gene (6 bases). Trimming stripped 2 bases from V and 11 bases from J, with 19 bases between. Germline V gene lookup returns CDR1 MNHNS and CDR2 SASEGT. The CDR3 loop spans 14 amino acids.